These 30 T cell receptor beta chains were sequenced from one sample in a study of control samples from healthy donors and cancer patients. Produced via immunoSEQ multiplex PCR; TCRdb's table is partial and in-frame only. The sample shows 60,000 to 95,000 clones, about nine tenths of them seen only once. Input material: PBMCs. Source of these receptors: a woman aged 45-65 years with colorectal cancer.

The chain links TRBV5-1 to TRBJ2-2; a weak D match, TRBD1 (7 bases). V shed 3 bases and J shed 0 bases, with 9 bases lying between them. Germline CDR1 is SGHRS and CDR2 is YFSETQ. This CDR3 is 15 amino acids long. CDR3: CASSSGGTNTGELFF. In nucleotides, the CDR3 is TGCGCCAGCAGCTCAGGGGGGACGAACACCGGGGAGCTGTTTTTT.

V usage is TRBV3-1 (or the pseudogene TRBV3-2) and J usage is TRBJ1-2, with D perhaps TRBD1 (5 bases). V was shortened by 4 bases and J by 7 bases, with 13 bases between the two germline ends. CDR3 length: 13 amino acids. Germline V gives CDR1 LGHDT, CDR2 YNNKEL (reference sequence). CDR3 region: CASSLAGSPGYTF. DNA for the CDR3: TGTGCCAGCAGCCTCGCAGGGTCTCCTGGCTACACCTTC.

This sequence joins TRBV4-3 and TRBJ1-4; D not resolved. V lost 2 bases and J lost 5, with 9 bases in between. CDR3 length equals 14 residues. The germline V gene has CDR1 LGHNA and CDR2 YSLEER. The CDR3 DNA follows: TGCGCCAGCAGCCAAACTGACACGAATGAAAAACTGTTTTTT. Amino acids: CASSQTDTNEKLFF.

The chain uses TRBV4-3 and TRBJ2-3; 7 bases align to TRBD2. Germline loops: CDR1 LGHNA, CDR2 YSLEER. This CDR3 has 14 residues. Unmatched junction bases numbered 3, after V lost 4 bases and J lost 2 bases. As DNA, the CDR3 is TGCGCCAGCAGCCGCGGGGGATTCACAGATACGCAGTATTTT. Translation: CASSRGGFTDTQYF.

The chain combines TRBV6-1 with TRBJ2-6; D is undetermined. In germline, CDR1 is MNHNS, CDR2 SASEGT. The CDR3 covers 14 residues. Trimming removed 3 bases from V and 0 bases from J, with 3 bases in between. CDR3 nucleotides: TGTGCCAGCAGTGAGGGCTCTGGGGCCAACGTCCTGACTTTC. Protein sequence: CASSEGSGANVLTF.

The rearrangement joins TRBV4-3 to TRBJ1-5; 7 bases fit TRBD1. The length of the CDR3 is 15 residues. V dropped 3 bases and J dropped 6; count of bases not matched to a gene: 8. CDR1 is LGHNA, CDR2 YSLEER, per germline. The CDR3 sequence is CASSQDDRVGQPQHF. DNA for the CDR3: TGCGCCAGCAGCCAGGACGACAGGGTCGGTCAGCCCCAGCATTTT.

The J gene is TRBJ2-5, the V gene TRBV23-1, with D uncertain. TRBV23-1 is flagged as an ORF with uncertain function. Trimming shortened V by 4 bases and J by 5 bases, and 11 bases separated the two germline ends. This CDR3 contains 13 residues. CDR3 sequence: CASSPKPLETQYF. The CDR3 bases are TGCGCCAGCAGTCCCAAGCCCCTTGAGACCCAGTACTTC.

V is TRBV30 and J is TRBJ1-5, with D perhaps matching TRBD1 (5 bases). CDR1 and CDR2 (germline): GTSNPN, SVGIG (reference sequence). The CDR3 extends over 17 amino acids. V shed 3 bases and J shed 4 bases, with 22 bases lying between them. The DNA for the CDR3 is TGTGCCTGGAGACCACCGGGGGGTGAGGGAGGGAATCAGCCCCAGCATTTT. Encoded protein: CAWRPPGGEGGNQPQHF.

The V and J genes are TRBV11-3 and TRBJ2-1; D call uncertain. V dropped 3 bases and J dropped 9 bases, with 3 bases sitting between them. CDR3 length: 10 amino acids. CDR1 and CDR2 from the germline V gene are SGHNT and YENEEA. The CDR3 DNA reads TGTGCCAGCAGCTTTAGTGAGCAGTTCTTC. Its translation: CASSFSEQFF.

The rearrangement joins TRBV12-5 to TRBJ1-1; D remains ambiguous. Germline V CDR1 and CDR2: LGHNT, FRNRAP. Between the trimmed V and J ends, which lost 2 bases and 10 bases, there was a span of 14 bases. CDR3 length equals 13 residues. The CDR3 coding sequence is TGTGCTAGTGGTTTGACACAGCCCCAGGCAGCTTTCTTT. Encoded protein: CASGLTQPQAAFF.

CDR3 amino acids: CASSSDINQPQHF. The CDR3 coding sequence is TGCGCCAGCAGCTCGGACATCAATCAGCCCCAGCATTTT. This chain links TRBV5-1 with TRBJ1-5; TRBD1 is a possible D gene (5 bases). The length of the CDR3 is 13 residues. In germline, CDR1 is SGHRS, CDR2 YFSETQ. Trimming took 3 bases from V and 3 from J, leaving 7 bases between them.

V usage is TRBV6-6 and J usage is TRBJ1-2; the match to TRBD1 covers 12 bases. The CDR3 runs 15 residues. The germline CDR1 and CDR2 sequences are MNHNY and SVGAGI (reference sequence). The J segment lost 5 bases and the V segment lost 5 bases, leaving 6 bases of the junction unmatched. The CDR3 is CASSRGTGGGYGYTF. CDR3 DNA: TGTGCCAGCAGTCGAGGGACAGGGGGCGGGTATGGCTACACCTTC.

This chain connects TRBV4-1 to TRBJ1-1, with D tentatively TRBD1 (5 bases). V lost 1 base to trimming and J lost 4 bases, with 13 bases between them. The CDR3 runs to 15 residues. The V gene's germline CDR1 is MGHRA and CDR2 YSYEKL. The chain's CDR3 is CASSQVGGLGTEAFF. As DNA, the CDR3 is TGCGCCAGCAGCCAAGTCGGGGGGTTGGGCACTGAAGCTTTCTTT.

The rearrangement uses TRBV14 and TRBJ2-2; a possible D gene is TRBD2 (5 bases). CDR3 size: 15 residues. Looked up from germline, CDR1 is SGHDN and CDR2 is FVKESK. Trimming took off 5 bases at V and 4 bases at J, with 14 bases between the two ends. CDR3 bases: TGTGCCAGCAGCTCCCAGCGGTCCGGCACCGGGGAGCTGTTTTTT. Translation gives CASSSQRSGTGELFF.

The chain uses TRBV21-1 and TRBJ1-6. TRBV21-1 is assigned pseudogene status. The CDR3 runs to 18 residues. CDR3 bases: TGTGCCAGCAGCAAACCCCTCGGCCCCAGCCTCTATAATTCACCCCTCCACTTT. Amino acid sequence: CASSKPLGPSLYNSPLHF.

The chain joins TRBV5-8 to TRBJ1-2, with unresolved D. Germline V gene lookup returns CDR1 SGHTS and CDR2 YDEGEE. Trimming cost V 1 base and J 8 bases, with 12 bases left between them. The CDR3 loop spans 13 amino acids. The CDR3 loop reads CASSLWTSRGYTF. The CDR3 nucleotides read TGTGCCAGCAGCTTGTGGACGTCGAGGGGCTACACCTTC.

Of note for this clone: This sample includes further DNA sequences coding for the same CDR3. The J gene is TRBJ2-5, the V gene TRBV19; TRBD2 is a possible D gene (5 bases). CDR3 size: 14 residues. Germline lookup yields CDR1 LNHDA and CDR2 SQIVND (reference sequence). V dropped 2 bases and J dropped 2 bases, with 9 bases sitting between them. CDR3 sequence reads: CASSISGVQETQYF. The CDR3 DNA follows: TGTGCCAGTAGTATAAGCGGCGTACAAGAGACCCAGTACTTC.

The V and J genes are TRBV6-2 or TRBV6-3 and TRBJ1-4; D call uncertain. CDR1 and CDR2 (germline): MNHEY, SVGEGT. V was shortened by 0 bases and J by 8 bases, with 10 bases between the two germline ends. This CDR3 contains 14 residues. In DNA, the CDR3 is TGTGCCAGCAGTTACTCGAAAGGGTTGGAAAAACTGTTTTTT. Translated: CASSYSKGLEKLFF.

This rearrangement joins TRBV28 to TRBJ2-1, with TRBD1 matching 7 bases. V lost 4 bases and J lost 3; bases outside the gene matches: 3. CDR1 and CDR2 (germline): MDHEN, SYDVKM. This CDR3 is 14 amino acids long. CDR3 region: CASSSDRIYNEQFF. The CDR3, as DNA: TGTGCCAGCAGTTCGGACAGGATCTACAATGAGCAGTTCTTC.

The V gene is TRBV6-5, the J gene TRBJ1-2; D gene unclear. Germline V gene lookup returns CDR1 MNHEY and CDR2 SVGAGI. V lost 6 bases and J lost 2, with 13 bases in between. There are 14 residues in the CDR3. The DNA for the CDR3 is TGTGCCAGCAGCTTATTCACACAGAACTATGGCTACACCTTC. Its translation is CASSLFTQNYGYTF.

The CDR3 DNA is TGTGCCAGCAGTCGGGACGGGAACCAGCCCCAGCATTTT. This gives the protein CASSRDGNQPQHF. The V call is TRBV6-4, the J call TRBJ1-5, with D maybe TRBD1 (5 bases). This CDR3 has 13 amino acids. V gave up 5 bases and J gave up 7 bases, with 12 bases separating them. In germline, CDR1 is MRHNA, CDR2 SNTAGT.

This chain links TRBV12-5 with TRBJ1-2; D unclear. CDR3 size: 15 residues. The germline V and J ends were trimmed by 1 base and 6 bases, with 15 bases remaining between them. Germline-derived CDR1 and CDR2 are LGHNT and FRNRAP. CDR3 region: CASGLGPAVFHGYTF. The CDR3 region has the DNA TGTGCTAGTGGTTTGGGCCCCGCGGTATTCCATGGCTACACCTTC.

This chain joins TRBV10-3 and TRBJ1-4, with D maybe TRBD1 (5 bases). Germline V gene data show CDR1 as ENHRY and CDR2 as SYGVKD. Trimming removed 6 bases at V and 5 bases at J, with 13 bases between. CDR3 length: 14 residues. CDR3 amino acids: CAISPGTSNEKLFF. The CDR3 bases are TGTGCCATCAGCCCCGGGACGTCGAATGAAAAACTGTTTTTT.

This rearrangement joins TRBV30 to TRBJ2-3, with D maybe TRBD1 (6 bases). Per the germline V gene, CDR1 is GTSNPN and CDR2 is SVGIG (reference sequence). The V gene lost 2 bases and the J gene lost 5 bases, with 11 bases spanning the gap. The CDR3 runs 13 residues. The CDR3 DNA follows: TGTGCCTGGAGTTCAGGGGCTGGAGATACGCAGTATTTT. Translated: CAWSSGAGDTQYF.

The chain links TRBV18 to TRBJ1-2; D is possibly TRBD1 (6 bases). Trimming stripped 5 bases from V and 4 bases from J, with 14 bases between. CDR3 length equals 14 residues. CDR1 and CDR2 (germline): KGHSH, LQKENI. CDR3 amino acids: CASSESTGLYGYTF. CDR3 DNA sequence: TGTGCCAGCTCAGAGTCGACAGGTCTCTATGGCTACACCTTC.

The chain uses TRBV7-3 and TRBJ2-3; D remains unclear. Per the germline V gene, CDR1 is SGHTA and CDR2 is FQGTGA. The CDR3 contains 14 residues. Trimming removed 1 base at V and 3 bases at J, with 8 bases between. CDR3: CASSLSHRTDTQYF. The CDR3, as DNA: TGTGCCAGCAGCTTAAGCCATAGGACAGATACGCAGTATTTT.

The chain uses TRBV7-2 and TRBJ2-5; 11 bases agree with TRBD2. This CDR3 spans 16 amino acids. Germline V gene data show CDR1 as SGHTA and CDR2 as FQGNSA. The V gene end was trimmed by 5 bases and the J gene end by 2 bases; junction bases not matched to a gene: 7. DNA for the CDR3: TGTGCCAGCAGCGAGGCCGGGACTAGCGGACAAGAGACCCAGTACTTC. Translated: CASSEAGTSGQETQYF.

The V gene is TRBV5-5, the J gene TRBJ1-3, with unresolved D. CDR1 is SGHKS, CDR2 YYEKEE, per germline (reference sequence). Deletions cut 0 bases from V and 4 bases from J, with 8 bases between. The CDR3 has 14 residues. The CDR3 sequence is CASSLGVDGNTIYF. In DNA, the CDR3 is TGTGCCAGCAGCTTGGGAGTCGACGGAAACACCATATATTTT.

The rearrangement links TRBV7-2 to TRBJ1-3, with TRBD1 identical over 10 bases. The CDR3 is made up of 17 amino acids. V lost 6 bases, J lost 1 base, and 9 bases stayed unmatched. Germline lookup yields CDR1 SGHTA and CDR2 FQGNSA. The CDR3 region has the DNA TGTGCCAGCAGGATCTGGGGACAGGGGACTTCTGGAAACACCATATATTTT. The encoded protein is CASRIWGQGTSGNTIYF.

V and J are TRBV27 and TRBJ2-3; D is perhaps TRBD2 (6 bases). V lost 6 bases, J lost 0 bases, and 16 bases lay in between. Germline CDR1 reads MNHEY; CDR2 reads SMNVEV (reference sequence). The CDR3 loop spans 16 amino acids. The CDR3 spells CASSPTRPTSTDTQYF. CDR3 DNA sequence: TGTGCCAGCAGCCCGACTAGGCCAACTAGCACAGATACGCAGTATTTT.